The rows below give T cell receptor beta chains drawn from one sample of a study of blood T cell repertoires in COVID-19. Generated by immunoSEQ multiplex PCR, the TCRdb table keeps only in-frame clones and is missing some. The sample yields a few hundred thousand clones, around 88% seen once. Sequenced: peripheral blood. The origin of the receptors is a woman aged 25-40 years who had recovered from COVID-19. CDR3s include the opening cysteine and the closing phenylalanine or tryptophan. D genes are given only for firm matches. Expanded clones are given a class, and other clones once, few, many or no size at all.

v_gene	j_gene	abundance	d_gene	CDR3aa	CDR3nt
TRBV7-9	TRBJ1-4	once	TRBD1	CASSRTGGGEKLFF	TGTGCCAGCAGCAGGACAGGGGGCGGAGAAAAACTGTTTTTT
TRBV6-1	TRBJ2-3	NA	TRBD2	CASSESSGGASDTQYF	TGTGCCAGCAGTGAAAGTAGCGGGGGGGCTTCAGATACGCAGTATTTT
TRBV6-4	TRBJ1-1	NA	NA	CASSLTGNTEAFF	TGTGCCAGCAGTCTGACAGGGAACACTGAAGCTTTCTTT
TRBV7-3	TRBJ1-6	few	TRBD1	CASSPGTGVSPLHF	TGTGCCAGCAGCCCCGGGACAGGGGTATCACCCCTCCACTTT
TRBV4-2	TRBJ2-1	NA	TRBD2	CASSPRTSGDPYNEQFF	TGTGCCAGCAGCCCCCGGACTAGCGGGGATCCCTACAATGAGCAGTTCTTC
TRBV18	TRBJ2-1	NA	TRBD2	CASSPPPGTSGGAHNEQFF	TGTGCCAGCTCACCGCCCCCCGGGACTAGCGGGGGGGCCCACAATGAGCAGTTCTTC
TRBV7-3	TRBJ2-3	NA	NA	CASSFGREDTQYF	TGTGCCAGCAGCTTCGGGAGAGAGGATACGCAGTATTTT
TRBV24-1	TRBJ2-5	NA	TRBD1	CATSDRSRGRETQYF	TGTGCCACCAGTGATCGGAGTAGGGGGCGGGAGACCCAGTACTTC
TRBV2	TRBJ2-3	NA	TRBD1	CASNLRDRRTDTQYF	TGTGCCAGCAACCTCCGGGACAGGCGGACAGATACGCAGTATTTT
TRBV3-1/TRBV3-2	TRBJ2-6	NA	NA	CASSQGLPGLAGANVLTF	TGTGCCAGCAGCCAAGGACTTCCGGGTCTCGCTGGGGCCAACGTCCTGACTTTC
TRBV6-2/TRBV6-3	TRBJ2-6	NA	NA	CASSYYGAAGANVLTF	TGTGCCAGCAGTTACTACGGAGCAGCCGGGGCCAACGTCCTGACTTTC
TRBV28	TRBJ1-2	NA	NA	CASSPLGEAVGYGYTF	TGTGCCAGCAGTCCACTAGGGGAGGCAGTCGGCTATGGCTACACCTTC
TRBV27	TRBJ1-6	NA	NA	CASSTPGSSYNSPLHF	TGTGCCAGCAGTACTCCTGGTAGCTCCTATAATTCACCCCTCCACTTT
TRBV9	TRBJ1-4	NA	NA	CASSVSGQNEKLFF	TGTGCCAGCAGCGTCAGTGGGCAGAATGAAAAACTGTTTTTT
TRBV19	TRBJ1-1	NA	NA	CASRLQDTEAFF	TGTGCCAGTAGGCTACAGGACACTGAAGCTTTCTTT
TRBV15	TRBJ2-7	NA	NA	CATSRDSFEQYF	TGTGCCACCAGCAGAGATAGTTTCGAGCAGTACTTC
TRBV4-2	TRBJ1-6	once	NA	CASSQDWQGYSPLHF	TGTGCCAGCAGCCAAGATTGGCAGGGGTATTCACCCCTCCACTTT
TRBV9	TRBJ2-1	NA	TRBD2	CASSPQGAGAYNEQFF	TGTGCCAGCAGCCCCCAGGGAGCGGGGGCCTACAATGAGCAGTTCTTC
TRBV18	TRBJ1-5	NA	TRBD1	CASSPVTGASNQPQHF	TGTGCCAGCTCACCAGTAACAGGGGCCAGCAATCAGCCCCAGCATTTT
TRBV9	TRBJ1-2	NA	NA	CASSVAALQGSGYTF	TGTGCCAGCAGCGTAGCGGCCTTACAGGGATCCGGCTACACCTTC
TRBV5-6	TRBJ1-2	NA	NA	CASSDTRGGSIYGYTF	TGTGCCAGCAGCGACACCCGGGGAGGTTCGATCTATGGCTACACCTTC
TRBV4-3	TRBJ2-1	NA	TRBD1	CASSPLPVTGGTYNEQFF	TGCGCCAGCAGCCCTCTTCCGGTAACAGGGGGCACCTACAATGAGCAGTTCTTC
TRBV5-5	TRBJ2-1	NA	NA	CASSSKTGVGNEQFF	TGTGCCAGCAGCTCAAAGACGGGTGTTGGCAATGAGCAGTTCTTC
TRBV6-5	TRBJ2-7	NA	TRBD2	CASSSSGGLSYEQYF	TGTGCCAGCAGTTCCAGCGGGGGACTCTCCTACGAGCAGTACTTC
TRBV27	TRBJ2-3	NA	TRBD2	CASSRRVAGGTDTQYF	TGTGCCAGCAGTAGAAGGGTAGCGGGGGGAACAGATACGCAGTATTTT
TRBV20-1	TRBJ2-7	NA	NA	CSASDKTYEQYF	TGCAGTGCTAGTGACAAAACCTACGAGCAGTACTTC
TRBV24-1	TRBJ2-7	NA	NA	CATSERDSPSRQYF	TGTGCCACCAGTGAACGGGACTCGCCCAGCAGGCAGTACTTC
TRBV3-1/TRBV3-2	TRBJ1-2	NA	NA	CASSQGPVLDSNYGYTF	TGTGCCAGCAGCCAAGGACCCGTGCTCGACAGTAACTATGGCTACACCTTC
TRBV5-6	TRBJ1-2	NA	NA	CASSNLPNNYGYTF	TGTGCCAGCAGCAACCTACCGAATAACTATGGCTACACCTTC
TRBV4-1	TRBJ2-7	NA	TRBD1	CASSQASQGILNEQYF	TGCGCCAGCAGCCAAGCCTCACAGGGGATATTGAACGAGCAGTACTTC
TRBV4-2	TRBJ2-5	NA	TRBD2	CASKPSGQETQYF	TGTGCCAGCAAACCTAGCGGCCAAGAGACCCAGTACTTC
TRBV24-1	TRBJ1-1	NA	TRBD1	CATSRGTGGETEAFF	TGTGCCACCAGCAGAGGAACAGGGGGGGAGACTGAAGCTTTCTTT
TRBV28	TRBJ1-1	NA	NA	CASSFTGLNTEAFF	TGTGCCAGCAGTTTTACAGGGCTGAACACTGAAGCTTTCTTT
TRBV10-2	TRBJ1-1	NA	NA	CASSESGWTEAFF	TGCGCCAGCAGTGAATCGGGGTGGACTGAAGCTTTCTTT
TRBV6-5	TRBJ1-1	NA	NA	CASSYSRQNTEAFF	TGTGCCAGCAGTTACTCCCGACAGAACACTGAAGCTTTCTTT
TRBV24-1	TRBJ2-1	NA	TRBD2	CATSDPGGGTYNEQFF	TGTGCCACCAGTGACCCCGGCGGGGGGACTTACAATGAGCAGTTCTTC
TRBV19	TRBJ2-7	few	TRBD2	CASSILTSGSAKLYF	TGTGCCAGTAGTATATTGACTAGCGGGTCGGCGAAACTTTACTTC
TRBV27	TRBJ1-6	NA	NA	CASSLVGLLNSPLHF	TGTGCCAGCAGTTTAGTGGGACTACTGAATTCACCCCTCCACTTT
TRBV4-2	TRBJ1-6	NA	TRBD1	CASSPRQGAPSNSPLHF	TGTGCCAGCAGCCCTCGACAGGGGGCACCCTCCAATTCACCCCTCCACTTT
TRBV5-1	TRBJ1-5	NA	TRBD1	CASSDGQGNQPQHF	TGCGCCAGCAGCGACGGACAGGGGAATCAGCCCCAGCATTTT
TRBV13	TRBJ1-6	NA	NA	CASSSGSNNSPLHF	TGTGCCAGCAGCTCCGGGTCTAATAATTCACCCCTCCACTTT
TRBV19	TRBJ1-2	NA	NA	CASSRQSQDGYTF	TGTGCCAGTAGCCGACAGAGCCAGGATGGCTACACCTTC
TRBV15	TRBJ1-5	once	NA	CATSRDLSRGQPQHF	TGTGCCACCAGCAGAGATCTGTCAAGGGGACAGCCCCAGCATTTT
TRBV2	TRBJ1-3	NA	TRBD1	CASSYRGTSGNTIYF	TGTGCCAGCAGTTACAGGGGGACCTCTGGAAACACCATATATTTT
TRBV18	TRBJ1-2	NA	TRBD1	CASSQPEGAGYTF	TGTGCCAGCTCACAACCGGAGGGGGCCGGCTACACCTTC
TRBV27	TRBJ2-7	NA	NA	CASKADSSSYEQYF	TGTGCCAGCAAAGCTGATTCTAGCTCCTACGAGCAGTACTTC
TRBV28	TRBJ2-3	NA	TRBD2	CASSSGGVGDTQYF	TGTGCCAGCAGTTCCGGGGGGGTTGGAGATACGCAGTATTTT
TRBV3-1/TRBV3-2	TRBJ1-5	NA	NA	CASSQGGSNQPQHF	TGTGCCAGCAGCCAGGGGGGGAGCAATCAGCCCCAGCATTTT
TRBV7-9	TRBJ1-5	NA	NA	CASSLAEGPSNQPQHF	TGTGCCAGCAGCTTAGCGGAGGGACCCAGCAATCAGCCCCAGCATTTT
TRBV4-2	TRBJ2-3	once	TRBD2	CASSPKITSGGAAQYF	TGTGCCAGCAGCCCCAAGATAACTAGCGGGGGGGCGGCGCAGTATTTT
TRBV30	TRBJ2-3	NA	TRBD2	CAWRGLAGGTDTQYF	TGTGCCTGGAGGGGACTAGCGGGGGGGACAGATACGCAGTATTTT
TRBV5-1	TRBJ2-1	NA	NA	CASSNREDNEQFF	TGCGCCAGCAGTAACAGGGAAGACAATGAGCAGTTCTTC
TRBV7-9	TRBJ2-7	NA	NA	CASSPGGFYEQYF	TGTGCCAGCAGCCCAGGGGGGTTCTACGAGCAGTACTTC